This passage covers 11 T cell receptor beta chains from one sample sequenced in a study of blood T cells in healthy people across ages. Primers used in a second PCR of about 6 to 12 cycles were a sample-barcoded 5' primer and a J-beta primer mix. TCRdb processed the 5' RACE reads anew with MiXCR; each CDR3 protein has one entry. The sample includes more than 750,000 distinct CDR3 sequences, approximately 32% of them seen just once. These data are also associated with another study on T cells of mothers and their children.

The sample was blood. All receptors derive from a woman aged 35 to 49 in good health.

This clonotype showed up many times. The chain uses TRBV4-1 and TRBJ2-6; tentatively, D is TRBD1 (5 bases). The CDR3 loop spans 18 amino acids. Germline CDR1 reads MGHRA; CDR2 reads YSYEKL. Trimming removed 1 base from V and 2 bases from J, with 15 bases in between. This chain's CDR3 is CASSQVRRGVAGANVLTF. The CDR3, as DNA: TGCGCCAGCAGCCAAGTTAGAAGGGGTGTGGCTGGGGCCAACGTCCTGACTTTC.

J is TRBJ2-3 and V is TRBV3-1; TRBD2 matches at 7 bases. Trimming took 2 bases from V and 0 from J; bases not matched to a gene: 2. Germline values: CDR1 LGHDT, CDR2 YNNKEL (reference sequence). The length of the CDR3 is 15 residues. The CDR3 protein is CASSQSGISTDTQYF. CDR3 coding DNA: TGTGCCAGCAGCCAAAGCGGGATCAGCACAGATACGCAGTATTTT.

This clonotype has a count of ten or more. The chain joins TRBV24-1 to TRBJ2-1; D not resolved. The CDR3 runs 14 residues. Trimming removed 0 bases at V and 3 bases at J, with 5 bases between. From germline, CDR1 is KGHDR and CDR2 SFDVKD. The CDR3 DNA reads TGTGCCACCAGTGATTTGTCAGACTACAATGAGCAGTTCTTC. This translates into CATSDLSDYNEQFF.

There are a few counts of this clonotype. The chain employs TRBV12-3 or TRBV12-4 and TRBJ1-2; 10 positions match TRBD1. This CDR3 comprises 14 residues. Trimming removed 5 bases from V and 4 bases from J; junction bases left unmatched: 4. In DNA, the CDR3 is TGTGCCAGCAGTCTCCGGACAGGGGGCTATGGCTACACCTTC. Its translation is CASSLRTGGYGYTF.

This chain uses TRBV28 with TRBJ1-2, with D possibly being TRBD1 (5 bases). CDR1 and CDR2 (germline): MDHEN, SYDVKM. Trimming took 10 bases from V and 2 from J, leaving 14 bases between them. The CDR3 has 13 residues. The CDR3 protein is CATPGEGNYGYTF. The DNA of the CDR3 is TGTGCCACCCCGGGGGAGGGCAACTATGGCTACACCTTC.

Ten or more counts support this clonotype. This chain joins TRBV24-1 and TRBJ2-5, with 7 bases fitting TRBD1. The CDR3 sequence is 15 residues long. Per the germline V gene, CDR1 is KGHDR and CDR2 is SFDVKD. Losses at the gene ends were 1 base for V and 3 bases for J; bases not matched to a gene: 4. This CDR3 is CATSDFGQGEETQYF. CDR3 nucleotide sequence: TGTGCCACCAGTGATTTCGGCCAGGGGGAAGAGACCCAGTACTTC.

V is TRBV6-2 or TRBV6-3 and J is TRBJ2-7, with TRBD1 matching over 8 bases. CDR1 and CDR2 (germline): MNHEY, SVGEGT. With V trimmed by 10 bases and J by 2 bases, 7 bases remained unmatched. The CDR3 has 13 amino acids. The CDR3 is CAISDRATYEQYF. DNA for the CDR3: TGTGCCATCTCGGACAGGGCAACCTACGAGCAGTACTTC.

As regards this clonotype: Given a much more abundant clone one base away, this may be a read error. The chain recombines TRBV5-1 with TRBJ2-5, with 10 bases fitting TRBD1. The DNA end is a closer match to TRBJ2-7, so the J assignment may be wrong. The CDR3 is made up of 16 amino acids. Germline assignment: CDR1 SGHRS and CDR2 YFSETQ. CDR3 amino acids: CASSYGPGQGSDEQYF. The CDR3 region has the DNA TGCGCCAGCAGCTACGGACCGGGACAGGGGAGCGACGAGCAGTACTTC.

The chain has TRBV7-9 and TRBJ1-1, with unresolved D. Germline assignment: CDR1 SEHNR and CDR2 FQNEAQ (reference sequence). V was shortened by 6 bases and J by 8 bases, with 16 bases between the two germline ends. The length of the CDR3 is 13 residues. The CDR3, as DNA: TGTGCCAGCAGTTCCCCCACGGGCGGGGAAGCTTTCTTT. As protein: CASSSPTGGEAFF.

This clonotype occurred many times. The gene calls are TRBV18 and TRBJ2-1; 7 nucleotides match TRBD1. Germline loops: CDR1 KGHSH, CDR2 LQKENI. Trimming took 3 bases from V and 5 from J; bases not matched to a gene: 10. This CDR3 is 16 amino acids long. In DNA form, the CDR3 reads TGTGCCAGCTCACCCAGACAGGGTGGGAACAACAATGAGCAGTTCTTC. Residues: CASSPRQGGNNNEQFF.

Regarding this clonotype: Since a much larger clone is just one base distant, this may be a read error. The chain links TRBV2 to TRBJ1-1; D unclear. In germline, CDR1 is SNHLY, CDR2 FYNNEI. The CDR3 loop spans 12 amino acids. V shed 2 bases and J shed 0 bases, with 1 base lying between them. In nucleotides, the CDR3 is TGTGCCAGCAGTGAAATGAACACTGAAGCTTTCTTT. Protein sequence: CASSEMNTEAFF. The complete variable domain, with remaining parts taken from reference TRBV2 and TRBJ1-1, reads EPEVTQTPSHQVTQMGQEVILRCVPISNHLYFYWYRQILGQKVEFLVSFYNNEISEKSEIFDDQFSVERPDGSNFTLKIRSTKLEDSAMYFCASSEMNTEAFFGQGTRLTVV.